The rows below give T cell receptor beta chains drawn from one sample of a study of blood T cell repertoires in COVID-19. Libraries were prepared by immunoSEQ multiplex PCR; TCRdb keeps only in-frame clonotypes and omits some of them. The sample includes over 130,000 clones, about three quarters of them seen just once. Input material: peripheral blood. These TCRs come from a woman aged 45-65 years with active or convalescent COVID-19. Each CDR3 is given with its conserved first and last residue. Fields, in order: CDR3 protein, CDR3 DNA, D gene, clone size, V gene, CDR3 length, J gene. A D gene is named only where the DNA matches it firmly. Only some rows state a clone size, as once, few, many or a class for expanded clones.

CASSDPGMTDTQYF | TGTGCCAGCAGTGACCCGGGGATGACAGATACGCAGTATTTT | NA | NA | TRBV6-4 | 14 | TRBJ2-3
CASKPRAGGTEKLFF | TGTGCCAGTAAACCCCGGGCCGGGGGTACGGAAAAACTGTTTTTT | NA | NA | TRBV19 | 15 | TRBJ1-4
CASSEGRGLETQYF | TGTGCCAGCAGTGAGGGCAGGGGGCTAGAGACCCAGTACTTC | TRBD1 | NA | TRBV2 | 14 | TRBJ2-5
CASSQDRVSNQPQHF | TGCGCCAGCAGCCAAGACCGGGTTAGCAATCAGCCCCAGCATTTT | NA | NA | TRBV4-3 | 15 | TRBJ1-5
CASSKKAGTGIRNEQFF | TGTGCCAGCAGCAAGAAGGCGGGGACAGGAATCCGCAATGAGCAGTTCTTC | TRBD1 | NA | TRBV7-8 | 17 | TRBJ2-1
CASGRTGYSGNTIYF | TGTGCCTCTGGGCGTACAGGGTACTCTGGAAACACCATATATTTT | NA | NA | TRBV6-5 | 15 | TRBJ1-3
CASSRDSYGYTF | TGCGCCAGCAGCCGGGACAGCTATGGCTACACCTTC | TRBD1 | NA | TRBV5-1 | 12 | TRBJ1-2
CASSFPWQNNQPQHF | TGTGCCAGCAGCTTTCCGTGGCAGAACAATCAGCCCCAGCATTTT | NA | NA | TRBV6-2/TRBV6-3 | 15 | TRBJ1-5
CASSFPFSGATNEKLFF | TGTGCCAGCAGCTTCCCCTTCTCCGGGGCAACTAATGAAAAACTGTTTTTT | NA | NA | TRBV3-1/TRBV3-2 | 17 | TRBJ1-4
CASSEYLSQGSAYGYTF | TGTGCCAGCAGTGAATACCTAAGCCAGGGTTCGGCGTATGGCTACACCTTC | NA | NA | TRBV25-1 | 17 | TRBJ1-2
CASTYGGGAGYGYTF | TGTGCCAGCACCTACGGAGGGGGCGCGGGCTATGGCTACACCTTC | TRBD1 | NA | TRBV6-1 | 15 | TRBJ1-2
CASSLLGKPQGYEQYF | TGTGCCAGCAGTTTACTGGGAAAACCCCAGGGCTACGAGCAGTACTTC | NA | NA | TRBV27 | 16 | TRBJ2-7
CASSLEGVSYGYTF | TGCGCCAGCAGCTTGGAGGGGGTTAGCTATGGCTACACCTTC | NA | few | TRBV5-1 | 14 | TRBJ1-2
CASSFQGRNTEAFF | TGTGCCAGCAGCTTTCAGGGAAGGAACACTGAAGCTTTCTTT | NA | few | TRBV7-9 | 14 | TRBJ1-1
CATDRGGANVLTF | TGTGCCACGGACAGGGGAGGGGCCAACGTCCTGACTTTC | TRBD1 | NA | TRBV24-1 | 13 | TRBJ2-6
CAWTVSQETQYF | TGTGCCTGGACTGTCAGCCAAGAGACCCAGTACTTC | NA | NA | TRBV30 | 12 | TRBJ2-5
CASSLVRGLSYEQYF | TGTGCCAGCAGCTTAGTGAGGGGGCTCTCCTACGAGCAGTACTTC | TRBD1 | NA | TRBV11-2 | 15 | TRBJ2-7
CASSLGTSGGATDTQYF | TGCGCCAGCAGCTTGGGGACTAGCGGGGGGGCAACAGATACGCAGTATTTT | TRBD2 | NA | TRBV5-1 | 17 | TRBJ2-3
CASSRMDIPGSGNTIYF | TGTGCCAGCTCACGAATGGACATCCCCGGCTCTGGAAACACCATATATTTT | NA | medium-sized | TRBV18 | 17 | TRBJ1-3
CATRTFRLAGEQFF | TGTGCCACCAGAACGTTTAGACTAGCGGGTGAGCAGTTCTTC | TRBD2 | NA | TRBV24-1 | 14 | TRBJ2-1
CASRRGGVHSPLHF | TGTGCCAGCAGAAGGGGGGGAGTTCATTCACCCCTCCACTTT | NA | NA | TRBV13 | 14 | TRBJ1-6
CASSRGDRTNEQYF | TGTGCCAGCAGCCGGGGGGATAGGACTAACGAGCAGTACTTC | TRBD2 | NA | TRBV5-6 | 14 | TRBJ2-7
CASSVGPGESTDTQYF | TGTGCCAGCAGCGTAGGGCCGGGAGAGAGCACAGATACGCAGTATTTT | NA | NA | TRBV9 | 16 | TRBJ2-3
CASSDQQGMETQYF | TGCGCCAGCAGTGATCAACAGGGTATGGAGACCCAGTACTTC | NA | NA | TRBV10-1 | 14 | TRBJ2-5
CASSQASGTPVEFF | TGTGCCAGCAGCCAAGCTTCCGGGACTCCTGTGGAGTTCTTC | NA | NA | TRBV4-2 | 14 | TRBJ2-1
CASRSEDRGSSPLHF | TGTGCCAGCAGGTCCGAGGACAGGGGTAGTTCACCCCTCCACTTT | TRBD1 | NA | TRBV6-5 | 15 | TRBJ1-6
CASSALERHYGYTF | TGTGCCAGCAGCGCCCTGGAGAGGCACTATGGCTACACCTTC | NA | NA | TRBV7-9 | 14 | TRBJ1-2
CASSPPSGVADMQYF | TGTGCCAGCTCACCCCCTAGCGGGGTGGCAGATATGCAGTATTTT | TRBD2 | NA | TRBV18 | 15 | TRBJ2-3
CASSARGESPGTDTQYF | TGTGCCAGCAGCGCCAGGGGGGAGTCTCCTGGGACAGATACGCAGTATTTT | NA | NA | TRBV9 | 17 | TRBJ2-3
CASSLAGGGSTDTQYF | TGTGCCAGCAGCTTAGCTGGGGGCGGGAGCACAGATACGCAGTATTTT | NA | NA | TRBV11-2 | 16 | TRBJ2-3
CSASGGGRTDTQYF | TGCAGTGCTAGTGGGGGGGGGCGTACAGATACGCAGTATTTT | NA | NA | TRBV20-1 | 14 | TRBJ2-3
CASGPQGETQYF | TGTGCTAGTGGTCCCCAGGGAGAGACCCAGTACTTC | NA | NA | TRBV12-5 | 12 | TRBJ2-5
CASSRNRNSNQPQHF | TGTGCCAGCAGTAGAAACAGGAATAGCAATCAGCCCCAGCATTTT | NA | NA | TRBV2 | 15 | TRBJ1-5
CASSQGGDQYF | TGTGCCAGCAGCCAAGGGGGAGACCAGTACTTC | NA | NA | TRBV3-1/TRBV3-2 | 11 | TRBJ2-7
CAWRAGPGEQYF | TGTGCCTGGAGGGCGGGGCCTGGAGAGCAGTACTTC | NA | NA | TRBV30 | 12 | TRBJ2-7
CASSSPRWAQETQYF | TGTGCCAGCAGCTCCCCTCGGTGGGCCCAAGAGACCCAGTACTTC | NA | NA | TRBV7-9 | 15 | TRBJ2-5
CASSPAGGPTDTQYF | TGTGCCAGCAGCCCAGCGGGAGGGCCCACAGATACGCAGTATTTT | TRBD2 | few | TRBV11-1 | 15 | TRBJ2-3
CASSLGGGTNQPQHF | TGTGCCAGCAGCTTAGGGGGGGGAACGAATCAGCCCCAGCATTTT | NA | once | TRBV11-2 | 15 | TRBJ1-5
CSASTAGGAGNSPLHF | TGCAGTGCTAGTACCGCAGGGGGCGCAGGTAATTCACCCCTCCACTTT | TRBD1 | NA | TRBV20-1 | 16 | TRBJ1-6
CATSDTDRPNEQFF | TGTGCCACCAGTGATACGGACAGGCCCAATGAGCAGTTCTTC | TRBD1 | NA | TRBV24-1 | 14 | TRBJ2-1
CASSLSTGTTSYEQYF | TGTGCCAGCAGCCTTTCGACAGGAACAACCTCCTACGAGCAGTACTTC | NA | NA | TRBV5-5 | 16 | TRBJ2-7
CASSFLLTSGVAGANVLTF | TGTGCCAGTAGTTTCCTATTGACTAGCGGGGTCGCGGGGGCCAACGTCCTGACTTTC | TRBD2 | NA | TRBV19 | 19 | TRBJ2-6
CASSATSGGALDTQYF | TGTGCCAGCAGCGCAACTAGCGGGGGGGCCCTGGATACGCAGTATTTT | TRBD2 | NA | TRBV9 | 16 | TRBJ2-3
CASSVSGNNQPQHF | TGTGCCAGCAGTGTTTCAGGGAACAATCAGCCCCAGCATTTT | NA | NA | TRBV2 | 14 | TRBJ1-5
CAWSVMRRDGYTF | TGTGCCTGGAGTGTAATGCGGAGGGATGGCTACACCTTC | NA | once | TRBV30 | 13 | TRBJ1-2
CASREPTASGNTIYF | TGTGCCAGCAGGGAACCGACAGCCTCTGGAAACACCATATATTTT | NA | NA | TRBV2 | 15 | TRBJ1-3
CASSLGAGTGGEGNYGYTF | TGCGCCAGCAGCTTGGGCGCCGGGACAGGGGGCGAGGGGAACTATGGCTACACCTTC | TRBD1 | few | TRBV5-1 | 19 | TRBJ1-2
CASSVEVSGDYGYTF | TGTGCCAGCAGCGTAGAAGTTTCCGGGGACTATGGCTACACCTTC | NA | NA | TRBV9 | 15 | TRBJ1-2
CASLQGSELLSNTEAFF | TGTGCCAGCCTACAGGGGAGCGAACTCCTCTCAAACACTGAAGCTTTCTTT | TRBD1 | NA | TRBV2 | 17 | TRBJ1-1
CASSLGRGLGNTEAFF | TGTGCCAGCAGCTTAGGTAGGGGGCTGGGGAACACTGAAGCTTTCTTT | TRBD1 | NA | TRBV7-2 | 16 | TRBJ1-1